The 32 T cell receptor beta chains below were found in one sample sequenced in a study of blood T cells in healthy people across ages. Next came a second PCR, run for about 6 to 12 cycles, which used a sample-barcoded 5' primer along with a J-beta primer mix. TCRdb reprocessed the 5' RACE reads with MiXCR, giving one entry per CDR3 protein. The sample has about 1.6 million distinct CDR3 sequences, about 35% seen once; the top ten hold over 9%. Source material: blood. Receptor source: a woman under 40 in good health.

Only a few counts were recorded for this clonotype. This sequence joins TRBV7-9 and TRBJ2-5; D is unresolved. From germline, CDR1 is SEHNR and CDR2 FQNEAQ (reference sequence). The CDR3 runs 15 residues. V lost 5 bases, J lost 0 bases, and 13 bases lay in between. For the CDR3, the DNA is TGTGCCAGCAGCGGTGCCCAAGCGTACCAAGAGACCCAGTACTTC. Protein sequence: CASSGAQAYQETQYF.

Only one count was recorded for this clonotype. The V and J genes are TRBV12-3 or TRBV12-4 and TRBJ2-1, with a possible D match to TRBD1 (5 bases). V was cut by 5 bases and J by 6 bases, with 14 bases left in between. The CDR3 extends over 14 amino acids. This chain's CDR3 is CASSPYDSSNEQFF. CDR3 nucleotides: TGTGCCAGCAGTCCTTACGACAGTTCCAATGAGCAGTTCTTC.

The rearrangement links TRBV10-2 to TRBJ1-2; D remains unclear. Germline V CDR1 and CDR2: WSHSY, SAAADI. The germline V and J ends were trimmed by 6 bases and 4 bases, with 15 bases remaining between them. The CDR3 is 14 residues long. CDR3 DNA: TGCGCCAGCAGCGGGGAAGGCCCGGGCTATGGCTACACCTTC. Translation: CASSGEGPGYGYTF.

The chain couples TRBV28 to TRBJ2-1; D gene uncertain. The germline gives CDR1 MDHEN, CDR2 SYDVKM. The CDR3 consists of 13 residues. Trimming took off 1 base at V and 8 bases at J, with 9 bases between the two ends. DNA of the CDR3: TGTGCCAGCAGTTTATTTCTGCGCGATGAGCAGTTCTTC. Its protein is CASSLFLRDEQFF. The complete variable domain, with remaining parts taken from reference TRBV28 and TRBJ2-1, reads DVKVTQSSRYLVKRTGEKVFLECVQDMDHENMFWYRQDPGLGLRLIYFSYDVKMKEKGDIPEGYSVSREKKERFSLILESASTNQTSMYLCASSLFLRDEQFFGPGTRLTVL.

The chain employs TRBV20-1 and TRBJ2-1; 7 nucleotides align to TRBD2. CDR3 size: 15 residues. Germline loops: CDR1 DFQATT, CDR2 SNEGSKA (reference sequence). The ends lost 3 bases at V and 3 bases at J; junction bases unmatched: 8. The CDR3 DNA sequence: TGCAGTGCTAGTACCGGGACTAACCACTACAATGAGCAGTTCTTC. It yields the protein CSASTGTNHYNEQFF.

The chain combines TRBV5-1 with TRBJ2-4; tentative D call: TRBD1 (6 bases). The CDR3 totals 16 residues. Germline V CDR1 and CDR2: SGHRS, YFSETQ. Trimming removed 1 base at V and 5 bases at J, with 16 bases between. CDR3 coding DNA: TGCGCCAGCAGCTTGTACACAGGGCGGATCCAAAACATTCAGTACTTC. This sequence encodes CASSLYTGRIQNIQYF.

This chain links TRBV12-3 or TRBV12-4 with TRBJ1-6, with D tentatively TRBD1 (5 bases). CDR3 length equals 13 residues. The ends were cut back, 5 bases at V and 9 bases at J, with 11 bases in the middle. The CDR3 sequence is CASSGQGRSPLHF. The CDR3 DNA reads TGTGCCAGCAGTGGGCAGGGCCGTTCACCCCTCCACTTT.

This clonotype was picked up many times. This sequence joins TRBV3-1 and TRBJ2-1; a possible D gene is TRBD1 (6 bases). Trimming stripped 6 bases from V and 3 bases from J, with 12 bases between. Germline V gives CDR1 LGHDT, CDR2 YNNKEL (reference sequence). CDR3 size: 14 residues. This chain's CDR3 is CASRGAELYNEQFF. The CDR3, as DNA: TGTGCCAGCAGGGGGGCCGAGCTCTACAATGAGCAGTTCTTC.

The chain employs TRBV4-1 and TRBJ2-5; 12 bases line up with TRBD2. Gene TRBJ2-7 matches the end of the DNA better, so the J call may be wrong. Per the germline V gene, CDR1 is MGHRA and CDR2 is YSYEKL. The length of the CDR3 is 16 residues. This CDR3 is CASSQGKGTSGYEQYF. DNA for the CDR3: TGCGCCAGCAGCCAAGGAAAGGGGACTAGCGGGTACGAGCAGTACTTC.

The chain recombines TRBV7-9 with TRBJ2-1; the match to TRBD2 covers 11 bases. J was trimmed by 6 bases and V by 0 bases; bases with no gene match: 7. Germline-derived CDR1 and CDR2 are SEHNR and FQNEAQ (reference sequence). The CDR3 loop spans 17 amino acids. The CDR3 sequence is CASSLALSGGVFNEQFF. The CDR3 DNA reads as TGTGCCAGCAGCTTAGCCCTTAGCGGGGGGGTTTTCAATGAGCAGTTCTTC.

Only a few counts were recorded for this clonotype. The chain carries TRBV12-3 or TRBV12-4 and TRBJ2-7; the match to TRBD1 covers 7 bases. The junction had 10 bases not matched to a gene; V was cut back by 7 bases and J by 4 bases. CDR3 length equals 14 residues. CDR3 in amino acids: CASTPTGMSYEQYF. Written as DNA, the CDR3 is TGTGCCAGCACCCCGACAGGGATGAGTTACGAGCAGTACTTC.

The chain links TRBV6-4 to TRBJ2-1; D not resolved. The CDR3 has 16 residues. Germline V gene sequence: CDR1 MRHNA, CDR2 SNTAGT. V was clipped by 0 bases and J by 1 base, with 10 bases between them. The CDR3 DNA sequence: TGTGCCAGCAGTGACTCTCAAACTCGATCCTACAATGAGCAGTTCTTC. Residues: CASSDSQTRSYNEQFF.

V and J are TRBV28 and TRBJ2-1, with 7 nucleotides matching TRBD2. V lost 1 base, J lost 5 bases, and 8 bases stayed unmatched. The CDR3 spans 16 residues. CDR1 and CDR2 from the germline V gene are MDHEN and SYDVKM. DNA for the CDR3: TGTGCCAGCAGTTTATTTGCGGGAGTCCCCGACAATGAGCAGTTCTTC. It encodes CASSLFAGVPDNEQFF.

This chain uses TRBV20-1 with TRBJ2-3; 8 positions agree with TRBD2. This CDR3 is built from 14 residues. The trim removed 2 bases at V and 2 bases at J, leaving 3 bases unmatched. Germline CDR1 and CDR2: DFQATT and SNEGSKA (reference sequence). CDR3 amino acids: CSARTSGITDTQYF. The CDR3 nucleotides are TGCAGTGCTAGAACTAGCGGAATCACAGATACGCAGTATTTT.

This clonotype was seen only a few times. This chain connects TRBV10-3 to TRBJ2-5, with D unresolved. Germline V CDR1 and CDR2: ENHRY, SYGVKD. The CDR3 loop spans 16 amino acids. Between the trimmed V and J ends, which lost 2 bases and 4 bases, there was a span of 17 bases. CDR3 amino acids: CAISEGPSRRGETQYF. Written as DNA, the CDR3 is TGTGCCATCAGTGAGGGGCCGTCAAGGCGTGGAGAGACCCAGTACTTC.

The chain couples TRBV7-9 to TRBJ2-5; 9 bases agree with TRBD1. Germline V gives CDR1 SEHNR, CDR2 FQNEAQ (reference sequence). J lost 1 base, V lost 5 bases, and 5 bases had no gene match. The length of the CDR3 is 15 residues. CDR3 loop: CASSDGTGSQETQYF. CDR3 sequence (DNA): TGTGCCAGCAGCGATGGGACAGGGTCCCAAGAGACCCAGTACTTC. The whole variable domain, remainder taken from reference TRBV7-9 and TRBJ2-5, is DTGVSQNPRHKITKRGQNVTFRCDPISEHNRLYWYRQTLGQGPEFLTYFQNEAQLEKSRLLSDRFSAERPKGSFSTLEIQRTEQGDSAMYLCASSDGTGSQETQYFGPGTRLLVL.

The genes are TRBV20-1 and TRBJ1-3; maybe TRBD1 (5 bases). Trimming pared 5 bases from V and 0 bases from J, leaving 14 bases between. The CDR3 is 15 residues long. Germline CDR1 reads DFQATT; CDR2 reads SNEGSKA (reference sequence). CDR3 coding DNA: TGCAGTGCTGGATTCACGGGGGGCTCTGGAAACACCATATATTTT. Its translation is CSAGFTGGSGNTIYF.

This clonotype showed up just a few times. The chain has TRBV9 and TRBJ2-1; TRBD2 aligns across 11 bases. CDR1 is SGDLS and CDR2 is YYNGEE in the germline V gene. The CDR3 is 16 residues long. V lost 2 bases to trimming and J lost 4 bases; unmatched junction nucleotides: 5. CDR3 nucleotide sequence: TGTGCCAGCAGCGTTAGCGGGAGGGCAGGATACAATGAGCAGTTCTTC. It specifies CASSVSGRAGYNEQFF.

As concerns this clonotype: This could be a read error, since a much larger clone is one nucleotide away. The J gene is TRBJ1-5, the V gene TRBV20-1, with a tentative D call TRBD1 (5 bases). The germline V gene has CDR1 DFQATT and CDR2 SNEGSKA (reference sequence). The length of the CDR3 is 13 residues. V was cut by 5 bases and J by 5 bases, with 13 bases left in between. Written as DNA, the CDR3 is TGCAGTGCTGGCGACAGCCCACATCAGCCCCAGCATTTT. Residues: CSAGDSPHQPQHF.

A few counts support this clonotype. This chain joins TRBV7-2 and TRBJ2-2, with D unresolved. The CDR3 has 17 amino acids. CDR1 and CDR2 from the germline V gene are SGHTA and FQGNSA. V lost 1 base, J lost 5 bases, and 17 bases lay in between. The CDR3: CASSLGPVLLSTGELFF. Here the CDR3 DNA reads TGTGCCAGCAGCTTAGGCCCTGTACTTCTCTCAACCGGGGAGCTGTTTTTT.

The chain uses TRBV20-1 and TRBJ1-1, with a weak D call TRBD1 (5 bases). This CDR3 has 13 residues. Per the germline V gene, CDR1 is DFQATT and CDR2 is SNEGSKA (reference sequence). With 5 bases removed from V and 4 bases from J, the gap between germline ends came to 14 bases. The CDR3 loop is CSASQGGRTEAFF. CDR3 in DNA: TGCAGTGCTTCGCAGGGAGGTCGCACTGAAGCTTTCTTT.

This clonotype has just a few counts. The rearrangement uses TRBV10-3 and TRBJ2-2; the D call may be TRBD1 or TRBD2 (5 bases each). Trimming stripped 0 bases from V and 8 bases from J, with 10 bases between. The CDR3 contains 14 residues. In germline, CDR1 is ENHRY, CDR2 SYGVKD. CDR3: CAISESGALGELFF. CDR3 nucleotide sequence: TGTGCCATCAGTGAGTCCGGGGCTCTAGGGGAGCTGTTTTTT.

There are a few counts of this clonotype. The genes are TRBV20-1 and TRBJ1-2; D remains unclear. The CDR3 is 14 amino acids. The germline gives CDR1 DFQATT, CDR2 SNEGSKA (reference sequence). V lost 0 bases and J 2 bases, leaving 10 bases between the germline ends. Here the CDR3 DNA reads TGCAGTGCTAGAGATCAGACGGGAAACTATGGCTACACCTTC. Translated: CSARDQTGNYGYTF.

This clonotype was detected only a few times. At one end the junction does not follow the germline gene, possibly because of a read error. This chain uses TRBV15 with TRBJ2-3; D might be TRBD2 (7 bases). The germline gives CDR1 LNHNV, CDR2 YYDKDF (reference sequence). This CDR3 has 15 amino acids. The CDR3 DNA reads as TGTGCCACCAGCGGAGACGGGGGGCCGGGAGATACGCAGTATTTT. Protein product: CATSGDGGPGDTQYF.

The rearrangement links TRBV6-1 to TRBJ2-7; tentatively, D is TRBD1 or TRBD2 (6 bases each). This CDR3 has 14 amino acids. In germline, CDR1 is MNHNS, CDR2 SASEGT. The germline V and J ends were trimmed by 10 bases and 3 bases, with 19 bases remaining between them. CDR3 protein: CAIPGEDSHYEQYF. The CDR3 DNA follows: TGTGCCATCCCAGGGGAGGACAGTCACTACGAGCAGTACTTC.

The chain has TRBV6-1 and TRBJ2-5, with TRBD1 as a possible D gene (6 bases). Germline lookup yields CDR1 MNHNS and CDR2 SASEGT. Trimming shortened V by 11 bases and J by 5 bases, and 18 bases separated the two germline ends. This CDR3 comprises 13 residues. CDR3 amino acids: CACHRVGVETQYF. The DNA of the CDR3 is TGTGCCTGCCACAGGGTAGGAGTGGAGACCCAGTACTTC.

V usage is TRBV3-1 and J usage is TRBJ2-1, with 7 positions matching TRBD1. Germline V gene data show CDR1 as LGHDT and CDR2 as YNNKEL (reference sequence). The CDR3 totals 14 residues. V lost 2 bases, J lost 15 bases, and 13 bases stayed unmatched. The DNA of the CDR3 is TGTGCCAGCAGCCAAAAGATTGGAGTGACAGGGAGGTTCTTC. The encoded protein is CASSQKIGVTGRFF.

The CDR3 is CASSLARQGAREKLFF. For the CDR3, the DNA is TGTGCCAGCAGCTTAGCCCGGCAGGGGGCTCGTGAAAAACTGTTTTTT. The chain joins TRBV7-2 to TRBJ1-4; 8 nucleotides align to TRBD1. CDR1 is SGHTA, CDR2 FQGNSA, per germline. This CDR3 is 16 amino acids long. With 0 bases clipped from V and 7 bases from J, the junction kept 7 bases outside the gene matches.

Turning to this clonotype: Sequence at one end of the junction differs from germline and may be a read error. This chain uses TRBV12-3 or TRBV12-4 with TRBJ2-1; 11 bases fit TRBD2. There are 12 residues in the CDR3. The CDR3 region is CASSLLAGERFF. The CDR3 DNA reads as TGTGCCAGCAGCCTACTAGCGGGAGAGCGGTTCTTC.

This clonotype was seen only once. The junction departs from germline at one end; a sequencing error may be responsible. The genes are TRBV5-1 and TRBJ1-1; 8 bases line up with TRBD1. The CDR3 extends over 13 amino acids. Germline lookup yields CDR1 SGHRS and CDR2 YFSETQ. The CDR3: CANSPQGATEAFF. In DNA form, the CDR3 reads TGCGCCAACAGCCCCCAGGGGGCCACTGAAGCTTTCTTT. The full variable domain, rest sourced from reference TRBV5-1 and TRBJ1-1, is KAGVTQTPRYLIKTRGQQVTLSCSPISGHRSVSWYQQTPGQGLQFLFEYFSETQRNKGNFPGRFSGRQFSNSRSEMNVSTLELGDSALYLCANSPQGATEAFFGQGTRLTVV.

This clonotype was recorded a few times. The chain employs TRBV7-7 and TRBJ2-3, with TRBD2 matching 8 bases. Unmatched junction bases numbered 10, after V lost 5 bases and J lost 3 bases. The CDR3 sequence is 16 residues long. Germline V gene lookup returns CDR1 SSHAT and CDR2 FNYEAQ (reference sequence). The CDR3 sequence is CASSRSRGGRTDTQYF. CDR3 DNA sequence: TGTGCCAGCAGCCGTTCACGGGGGGGAAGGACAGATACGCAGTATTTT.

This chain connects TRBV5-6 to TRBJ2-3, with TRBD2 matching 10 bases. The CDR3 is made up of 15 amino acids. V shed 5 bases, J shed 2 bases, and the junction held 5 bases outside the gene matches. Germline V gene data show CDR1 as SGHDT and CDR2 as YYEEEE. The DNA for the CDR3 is TGTGCCAGCAGGTCCGGGACTAGCGACACAGATACGCAGTATTTT. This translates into CASRSGTSDTDTQYF.